This T cell receptor beta chain appears in the sequencing data of a study of human versus mouse CDR3 diversity and MHC coevolution. Across the whole study: Reportedly, immunoSEQ detects one in 200,000 T cells with minimized PCR bias. Study-wide results and caveats: Humans had the largest estimated TCR beta repertoire, about 1.6 million clonotypes.

Repertoires were generated with immunoSEQ multiplex PCR, while TCRdb's copy carries only in-frame clones and drops some. The sample holds 45,000 to 75,000 clones, roughly 94% seen once. To note about this clone: Its cognate antigen is unknown.

The CDR3 runs to 11 residues. V shed 3 bases and J shed 3 bases, with 3 bases lying between them. The germline V gene has CDR1 SGHDN and CDR2 FVKESK. The rearrangement joins TRBV14 to TRBJ2-7; D is uncertain. The TCR was taken from a person aged 60 to 70 in good health. Input material: naive CD4+ T cells from blood. Specified subset: CD45RO-negative CD62L-positive naive CD4 T cells. CDR3 residues: CASSHLYEQYF. The CDR3 nucleotides are TGTGCCAGCAGCCACCTCTACGAGCAGTACTTC.